Listed below are T cell receptor beta chains from one sample, sequenced in a study of blood T cell repertoires in COVID-19. TCRdb's copy holds only in-frame clones and misses some; the assay was immunoSEQ multiplex PCR. The sample includes 87,000 or so clones, approximately 79% of them seen just once. The sample taken for sequencing was peripheral blood. The origin of the receptors is a woman aged 80 or over with active or convalescent COVID-19. CDR3s include the opening cysteine and the closing phenylalanine or tryptophan. The order of the fields is D gene, V gene, J gene, clone size, CDR3 protein, CDR3 DNA. A D gene is named only where the DNA matches it firmly. Part of the rows lack a size; the others show once, few, many or a class for expanded clones.

>-|TRBV5-6|TRBJ1-2|once
CASSLVLRGSGYTF
TGTGCCAGCAGCTTGGTATTAAGAGGGTCTGGCTACACCTTC
>TRBD1|TRBV4-1|TRBJ1-1|-
CASSHPVGQGATEAFF
TGCGCCAGCAGCCATCCCGTGGGACAGGGGGCTACTGAAGCTTTCTTT
>TRBD2|TRBV28|TRBJ2-1|-
CASNPSGNNLRNEQFF
TGTGCCAGCAACCCTAGCGGGAATAACTTGAGGAATGAGCAGTTCTTC
>TRBD1|TRBV24-1|TRBJ1-1|-
CATSDLARARGRDTEAFF
TGTGCCACCAGTGATTTAGCCCGGGCCAGGGGGCGGGACACTGAAGCTTTCTTT
>-|TRBV7-8|TRBJ1-1|-
CASSLGGRGVETEAFF
TGTGCCAGCAGCTTAGGGGGCAGGGGAGTAGAGACTGAAGCTTTCTTT
>-|TRBV5-4|TRBJ1-3|once
CASSQDSVGNTIYF
TGTGCCAGCAGCCAGGACTCGGTTGGAAACACCATATATTTT
>-|TRBV19|TRBJ2-2|-
CASRRTDSTGELFF
TGTGCCAGTAGAAGGACAGATAGCACCGGGGAGCTGTTTTTT
>-|TRBV5-4|TRBJ2-3|once
CASSLLGTWADTQYF
TGTGCCAGCAGCTTGTTGGGGACTTGGGCAGATACGCAGTATTTT
>TRBD2|TRBV19|TRBJ2-7|-
CASSLFGTSGTPGEQYF
TGTGCCAGTAGCCTTTTTGGGACTAGCGGGACCCCCGGCGAGCAGTACTTC
>-|TRBV2|TRBJ2-2|-
CASRQAPTGELFF
TGTGCCAGCAGACAGGCTCCGACCGGGGAGCTGTTTTTT
>TRBD2|TRBV30|TRBJ2-3|-
CAWRIAGGSDTQYF
TGTGCCTGGAGGATAGCGGGAGGGTCAGATACGCAGTATTTT
>TRBD1|TRBV5-8|TRBJ1-2|-
CASSWTQGTGTYGYTF
TGTGCCAGCAGCTGGACCCAAGGGACAGGGACCTATGGCTACACCTTC
>-|TRBV24-1|TRBJ1-5|-
CATSDLYVPDIDVGNQPQHF
TGTGCCACCAGTGATTTGTATGTCCCGGACATCGATGTGGGCAATCAGCCCCAGCATTTT
>TRBD1|TRBV7-2|TRBJ2-3|-
CASSPPGTVTDTQYF
TGTGCCAGCAGCCCTCCCGGGACAGTCACAGATACGCAGTATTTT
>-|TRBV7-9|TRBJ2-5|-
CASSLGGTVETQYF
TGTGCCAGCAGCTTAGGCGGGACAGTAGAGACCCAGTACTTC
>TRBD2|TRBV7-2|TRBJ2-7|-
CASSVTSGDYEQYF
TGTGCCAGCAGCGTGACTAGCGGGGACTACGAGCAGTACTTC
>-|TRBV11-2|TRBJ1-1|-
CASSLETTDRRHTEAFF
TGTGCCAGCAGCTTAGAAACTACCGACAGGAGACACACTGAAGCTTTCTTT
>TRBD1|TRBV6-4|TRBJ2-1|-
CASSGQGGYNEQFF
TGTGCCAGCAGTGGACAGGGTGGCTACAATGAGCAGTTCTTC
>-|TRBV5-6|TRBJ2-3|-
CASSLTGRDTQYF
TGTGCCAGCAGCTTGACAGGGCGGGATACGCAGTATTTT
>-|TRBV2|TRBJ2-3|-
CASMRAPPNQAQYF
TGTGCCAGCATGAGGGCCCCCCCAAACCAGGCGCAGTATTTT
>TRBD2|TRBV10-3|TRBJ2-1|-
CAISESGGNNEQFF
TGTGCCATCAGTGAGTCGGGGGGGAACAATGAGCAGTTCTTC
>-|TRBV7-2|TRBJ2-5|-
CASSLSRGNLQETQYF
TGTGCCAGCAGCTTAAGTAGGGGCAATCTCCAAGAGACCCAGTACTTC
>TRBD1|TRBV7-2|TRBJ1-2|-
CASSSFDRGDLYGYTF
TGTGCCAGCAGCTCCTTTGACAGGGGCGATCTCTATGGCTACACCTTC
>-|TRBV5-1|TRBJ1-1|-
CASSFFRSNTEAFF
TGCGCCAGCAGCTTTTTCAGGTCGAACACTGAAGCTTTCTTT
>-|TRBV5-1|TRBJ1-3|-
CASSLEGGPGNTIYF
TGCGCCAGCAGCTTGGAAGGAGGCCCTGGAAACACCATATATTTT
>TRBD1|TRBV19|TRBJ2-1|-
CASAPGQGQFNEQFF
TGTGCCAGTGCCCCGGGACAGGGACAATTCAATGAGCAGTTCTTC
>TRBD1|TRBV13|TRBJ2-5|-
CASSLGSGTGVETQYF
TGTGCCAGCAGCTTAGGGAGCGGGACAGGGGTGGAGACCCAGTACTTC
>-|TRBV21-1|TRBJ1-5|-
CASSKVRTDPGRRNQPQHF
TGTGCCAGCAGCAAAGTAAGGACGGACCCGGGGAGGCGCAATCAGCCCCAGCATTTT
>TRBD1|TRBV6-5|TRBJ1-2|-
CASSLDRDYGYTF
TGTGCCAGCAGCCTGGACAGGGACTATGGCTACACCTTC
>TRBD2|TRBV6-1|TRBJ2-4|-
CASSEALLGLAGGGLLHF
TGTGCCAGCAGTGAAGCGCTTCTGGGACTAGCGGGGGGAGGGCTCTTGCACTTC
>TRBD1|TRBV20-1|TRBJ1-2|-
CSASWTGGISGGYTF
TGCAGTGCTAGTTGGACAGGGGGCATCTCGGGCGGCTACACCTTC
>-|TRBV6-2/TRBV6-3|TRBJ1-1|-
CASSYWPGGTEAFF
TGTGCCAGCAGTTACTGGCCGGGGGGCACTGAAGCTTTCTTT
>TRBD1|TRBV4-1|TRBJ2-3|-
CASSQSRDRGEDTQYF
TGCGCCAGCAGCCAGTCAAGGGACAGGGGGGAAGATACGCAGTATTTT
>-|TRBV20-1|TRBJ1-5|few
CSASFSYSNQPQHF
TGCAGTGCTAGTTTTAGCTATAGCAATCAGCCCCAGCATTTT
>TRBD1|TRBV7-2|TRBJ1-6|few
CASSFDRGQIGSPLHF
TGTGCCAGCAGCTTCGACAGGGGGCAAATTGGTTCACCCCTCCACTTT
>-|TRBV15|TRBJ1-1|-
CATSRDRVFGTEAFF
TGTGCCACCAGCAGAGATCGTGTCTTCGGCACTGAAGCTTTCTTT
>-|TRBV28|TRBJ1-2|-
CASTLLKGDYGYTF
TGTGCCAGCACCTTACTGAAGGGGGACTATGGCTACACCTTC
>TRBD1|TRBV19|TRBJ2-1|-
CASADWATGTENEQFF
TGTGCCAGCGCCGATTGGGCCACCGGGACAGAGAATGAGCAGTTCTTC
>-|TRBV9|TRBJ1-1|few
CASSVGGGALSTEAFF
TGTGCCAGCAGCGTAGGAGGGGGGGCTTTAAGCACTGAAGCTTTCTTT
>TRBD2|TRBV4-2|TRBJ2-2|-
CASSQAPSGSWTGELFF
TGTGCCAGCAGCCAAGCCCCCAGCGGGAGTTGGACCGGGGAGCTGTTTTTT